The sample holds one count of the clone carrying this TCR beta chain. The antigen is not known. The data stem from a study of T cell responses to AZD1222 COVID-19 vaccine. Overall study: Second-dose schedules of about 4 or about 12 weeks were combined.

The method was immunoSEQ multiplex PCR; TCRdb's version includes in-frame clones alone and lacks a portion of them. The table records more than 110,000 clones, 85% to 95% of them present only once. Overall study findings and caveats: The donor cohort was predominantly white British with a female majority, and clonal diversity may have been underestimated. Increased Spike-specific TCR breadth and depth were observed after two AZD1222 doses.

Trimming shortened V by 0 bases and J by 1 base, and 18 bases separated the two germline ends. The CDR3 covers 18 residues. Germline-derived CDR1 and CDR2 are LGHNA and YNFKEQ. The genes are TRBV4-2 and TRBJ2-5; possible D gene TRBD2, 6 bases. The sequence was collected from an adult in good health. Sample: peripheral blood, taken on day 0 of AZD1222 vaccination. The DNA of the CDR3 is TGTGCCAGCAGCCAAGATAAGGCTCGGGGGAGCGCCCAAGAGACCCAGTACTTC. Protein sequence: CASSQDKARGSAQETQYF.